Presented here are 3 T cell receptor beta chains from one specimen sequenced in a study of T-cell memory formation after mild COVID-19. Using its own MiXCR run on the 5' RACE reads, TCRdb lists one record per CDR3 protein. This sample carries some 350,000 distinct CDR3 sequences, approximately 15% of them seen once, and the ten largest clones take 20% to 25%. The specimen sequenced was PBMCs or a T cell subset sorted from them (not recorded which). These receptors originate from a man in his late teens or twenties who had mild COVID-19 (a few samples of this study predate the infection). Cell type and time point are not known.

This clonotype was counted between two and nine times. The chain joins TRBV5-4 to TRBJ2-3; 14 bases map to TRBD2. Germline assignment: CDR1 SGHNT and CDR2 YYREEE (reference sequence). This CDR3 has 17 amino acids. After removal of 6 bases from V and 0 bases from J, the junction contained 6 bases not matched to a gene. The CDR3 is CASTRTSGGLSTDTQYF. DNA for the CDR3: TGTGCCAGCACGAGGACTAGCGGGGGGCTTAGCACAGATACGCAGTATTTT. Full variable domain (remainder filled in from reference TRBV5-4 and TRBJ2-3): ETGVTQSPTHLIKTRGQQVTLRCSSQSGHNTVSWYQQALGQGPQFIFQYYREEENGRGNFPPRFSGLQFPNYSSELNVNALELDDSALYLCASTRTSGGLSTDTQYFGPGTRLTVL.

Only a few counts were recorded for this clonotype. The DNA is omitted, as the CDR3 cannot be located on it reliably, and the CDR3 follows TCRdb's listing. The CDR3 loop reads CASSQFGQGAYNEQFF. The chain combines TRBV3-2 with TRBJ2-1; the table calls TRBD1, which could not be checked here. TRBV3-2 constitutes a pseudogene. 16 amino acids form the CDR3, both terminal residues included.

This clonotype was seen repeatedly, ten times or more. The chain combines TRBV12-3 or TRBV12-4 with TRBJ2-3, with unresolved D. This CDR3 contains 14 residues. V was cut by 4 bases and J by 2 bases, with 10 bases left in between. In DNA, the CDR3 is TGTGCCAGCAGTTGGCTGGGAAACACAGATACGCAGTATTTT. Protein sequence: CASSWLGNTDTQYF.